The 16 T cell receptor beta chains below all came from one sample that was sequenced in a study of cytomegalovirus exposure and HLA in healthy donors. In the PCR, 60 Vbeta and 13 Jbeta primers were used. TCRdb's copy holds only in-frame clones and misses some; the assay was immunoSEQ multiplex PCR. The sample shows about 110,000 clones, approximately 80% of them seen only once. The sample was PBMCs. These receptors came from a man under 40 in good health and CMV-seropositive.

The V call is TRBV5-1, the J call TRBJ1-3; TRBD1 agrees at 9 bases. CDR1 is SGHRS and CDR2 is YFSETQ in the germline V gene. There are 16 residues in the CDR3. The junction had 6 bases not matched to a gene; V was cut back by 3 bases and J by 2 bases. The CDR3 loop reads CASSWGTGTAGNTIYF. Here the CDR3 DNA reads TGCGCCAGCAGCTGGGGGACAGGGACGGCTGGAAACACCATATATTTT.

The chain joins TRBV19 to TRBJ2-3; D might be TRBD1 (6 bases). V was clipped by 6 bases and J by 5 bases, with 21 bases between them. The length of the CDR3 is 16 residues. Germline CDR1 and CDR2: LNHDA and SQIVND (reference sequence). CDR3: CASRRNRVDTGDTQYF. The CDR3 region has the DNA TGTGCCAGTAGAAGGAACAGGGTAGACACTGGAGATACGCAGTATTTT.

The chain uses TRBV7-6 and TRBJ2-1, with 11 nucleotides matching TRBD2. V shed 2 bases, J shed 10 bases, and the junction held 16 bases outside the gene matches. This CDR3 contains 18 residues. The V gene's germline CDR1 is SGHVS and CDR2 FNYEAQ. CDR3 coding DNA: TGTGCCAGCAGCTTAACTTTTGCCGGACTAGCGGGCAGGGGGGAGCAGTTCTTC. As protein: CASSLTFAGLAGRGEQFF.

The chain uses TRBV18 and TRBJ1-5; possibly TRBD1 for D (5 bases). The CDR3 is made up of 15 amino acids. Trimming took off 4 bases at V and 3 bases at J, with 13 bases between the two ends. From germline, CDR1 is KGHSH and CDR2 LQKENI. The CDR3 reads CASSQGYGNNQPQHF. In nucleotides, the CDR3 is TGTGCCAGCTCACAGGGGTACGGAAACAATCAGCCCCAGCATTTT.

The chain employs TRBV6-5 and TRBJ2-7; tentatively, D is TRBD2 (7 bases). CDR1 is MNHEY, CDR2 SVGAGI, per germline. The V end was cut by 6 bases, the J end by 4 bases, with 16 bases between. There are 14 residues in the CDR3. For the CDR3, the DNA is TGTGCCAGCAGACCCCCGGGGGGCGCGTACGAGCAGTACTTC. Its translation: CASRPPGGAYEQYF.

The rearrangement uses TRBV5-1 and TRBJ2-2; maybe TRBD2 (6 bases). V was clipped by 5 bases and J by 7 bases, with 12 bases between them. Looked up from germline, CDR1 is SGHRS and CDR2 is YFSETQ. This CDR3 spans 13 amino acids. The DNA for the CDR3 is TGCGCCAGCAGTCCCTCGGGGGACGGGGAGCTGTTTTTT. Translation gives CASSPSGDGELFF.

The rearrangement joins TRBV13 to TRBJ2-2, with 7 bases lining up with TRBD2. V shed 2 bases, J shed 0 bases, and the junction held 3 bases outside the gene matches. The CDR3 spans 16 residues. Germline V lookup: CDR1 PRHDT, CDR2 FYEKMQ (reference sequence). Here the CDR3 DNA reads TGTGCCAGCAGCTTACGGGGGGACGCGAACACCGGGGAGCTGTTTTTT. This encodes CASSLRGDANTGELFF.

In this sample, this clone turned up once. The CDR3 reads CASSAMRGGQYEQYF. The CDR3 region has the DNA TGCGCCAGCAGTGCGATGCGGGGGGGCCAGTACGAGCAGTACTTC. The rearrangement uses TRBV10-2 and TRBJ2-7, with 9 bases identical to TRBD2. V gave up 4 bases and J gave up 4 bases; unmatched junction bases: 8. The CDR3 sequence is 15 residues long. In germline, CDR1 is WSHSY, CDR2 SAAADI.

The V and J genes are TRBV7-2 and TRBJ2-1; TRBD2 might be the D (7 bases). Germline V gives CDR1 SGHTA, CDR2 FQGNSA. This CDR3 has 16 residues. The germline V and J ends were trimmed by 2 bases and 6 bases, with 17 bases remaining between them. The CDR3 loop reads CASSLSLVGGLNEQFF. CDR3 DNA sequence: TGTGCCAGCAGCTTATCTTTGGTGGGGGGGCTCAATGAGCAGTTCTTC.

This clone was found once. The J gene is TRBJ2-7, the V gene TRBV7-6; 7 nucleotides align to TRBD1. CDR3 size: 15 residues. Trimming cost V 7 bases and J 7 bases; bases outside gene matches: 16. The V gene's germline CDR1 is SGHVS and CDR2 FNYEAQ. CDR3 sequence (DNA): TGTGCCAGCACTCGTCTAGCAGGGGGTGAAGGGGAGCAGTACTTC. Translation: CASTRLAGGEGEQYF.

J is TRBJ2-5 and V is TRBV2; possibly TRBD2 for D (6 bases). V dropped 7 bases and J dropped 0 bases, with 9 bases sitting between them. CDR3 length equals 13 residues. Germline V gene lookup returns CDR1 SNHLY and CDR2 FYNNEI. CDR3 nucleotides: TGTGCCAGCAAGCGGACTAACCAAGAGACCCAGTACTTC. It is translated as CASKRTNQETQYF. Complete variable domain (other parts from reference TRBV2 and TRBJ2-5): EPEVTQTPSHQVTQMGQEVILRCVPISNHLYFYWYRQILGQKVEFLVSFYNNEISEKSEIFDDQFSVERPDGSNFTLKIRSTKLEDSAMYFCASKRTNQETQYFGPGTRLLVL.

CDR3 in DNA: TGTGCCAGAAGCTTCTGGAGGGGCTACACCTTC. This codes for CARSFWRGYTF. The chain uses TRBV5-3 and TRBJ1-2; no clear D gene. TRBV5-3 is labeled an ORF, and its function is uncertain. The CDR3 covers 11 residues. Trimming stripped 2 bases from V and 8 bases from J, with 7 bases between.

CDR3 DNA: TGTGCCTGGAGTGTGGGACTAGGACTCAATGAGCAGTTCTTC. Protein sequence: CAWSVGLGLNEQFF. V is TRBV30 and J is TRBJ2-1, with TRBD2 matching over 8 bases. The germline V gene encodes CDR1 GTSNPN and CDR2 SVGIG (reference sequence). V lost 0 bases, J lost 6 bases, and 4 bases stayed unmatched. The CDR3 loop spans 14 amino acids.

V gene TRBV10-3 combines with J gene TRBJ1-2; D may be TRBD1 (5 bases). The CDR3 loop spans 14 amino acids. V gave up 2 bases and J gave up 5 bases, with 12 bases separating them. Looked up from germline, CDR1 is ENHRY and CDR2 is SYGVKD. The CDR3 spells CAISEGREEYGYTF. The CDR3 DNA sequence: TGTGCCATCAGTGAGGGCAGGGAGGAGTATGGCTACACCTTC.

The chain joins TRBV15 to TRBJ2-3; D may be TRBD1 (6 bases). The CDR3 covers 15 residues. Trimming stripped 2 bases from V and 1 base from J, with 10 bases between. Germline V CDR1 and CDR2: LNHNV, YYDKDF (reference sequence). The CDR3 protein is CATSRQGLRTDTQYF. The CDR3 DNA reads TGTGCCACCAGCAGACAGGGGCTCCGCACAGATACGCAGTATTTT.

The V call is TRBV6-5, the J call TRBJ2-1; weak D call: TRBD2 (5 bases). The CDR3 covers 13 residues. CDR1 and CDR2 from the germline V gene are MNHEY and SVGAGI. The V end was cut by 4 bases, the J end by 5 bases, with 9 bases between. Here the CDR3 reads CASSWAGNNEQFF. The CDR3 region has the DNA TGTGCCAGCAGTTGGGCCGGGAACAATGAGCAGTTCTTC.